The clone carrying this T cell receptor beta chain was observed at least ten times. This record comes from a study of read filtering for tumor transcriptome and immune sequencing. The library was built from roughly 400 ng RNA with molecular barcoded adaptors for alpha/delta and beta/gamma chains. TCRdb fed the reads into MiXCR, producing one record per CDR3 protein. Of 85,000 or so distinct CDR3 sequences in the sample, approximately 13% were seen once. Germline-derived CDR1 and CDR2 are MDHEN and SYDVKM. The V and J ends lost 6 bases and 4 bases respectively, with 10 bases between them. The CDR3 is made up of 13 amino acids.

The rearrangement joins TRBV28 to TRBJ2-4; no definite D call. The clonotype comes from a donor at least 40 years old with multiple myeloma. The specimen was a population of CD138-negative cells sorted from bone marrow. CDR3 sequence: CASSPGPKNIQYF. DNA for the CDR3: TGTGCCAGCAGCCCCGGGCCTAAAAACATTCAGTACTTC.